A single sample is the source of the 28 T cell receptor beta chains below, sequenced in a study of Graves' ophthalmopathy and Graves' hyperthyroidism. RNA served as the template for amplifying TCR beta CDR3 regions. Second-round multiplex PCR followed a first-round RT-PCR using HTBI primers. TCRdb re-analysed the multiplex PCR reads in MiXCR, keeping a single row per CDR3 protein. In the table there are 300,000 to 400,000 distinct CDR3 sequences, roughly 15% of which are singletons. What was sequenced was peripheral blood. These receptors all come from an adult woman with stable Graves' hyperthyroidism.

The V and J genes are TRBV7-2 and TRBJ2-4; 10 bases agree with TRBD2. After removal of 5 bases from V and 9 bases from J, the junction contained 13 bases not matched to a gene. CDR1 is SGHTA and CDR2 is FQGNSA in the germline V gene. The length of the CDR3 is 16 residues. In DNA form, the CDR3 reads TGTGCCAGCAGCCTAGGGACCCTAGCGGGAGTGGCCATTCAGTACTTC. This sequence encodes CASSLGTLAGVAIQYF.

Ten or more counts support this clonotype. This chain connects TRBV6-5 to TRBJ2-5; 10 positions match TRBD2. Trimming removed 9 bases from V and 4 bases from J; junction bases left unmatched: 2. Germline CDR1 and CDR2: MNHEY and SVGAGI. This CDR3 has 12 amino acids. CDR3 sequence (DNA): TGTGCCAGTGTAGCGGGAGGAGAGACCCAGTACTTC. Encoded protein: CASVAGGETQYF.

The gene calls are TRBV6-2 or TRBV6-3 and TRBJ2-7; 10 nucleotides line up with TRBD2. J gave up 5 bases and V 4 bases, and 8 bases lay outside the gene matches. This CDR3 is 15 amino acids long. CDR1 is MNHEY and CDR2 is SVGEGT in the germline V gene. Here the CDR3 DNA reads TGTGCCAGCAGTTCCTTAGCGGGGGGACTGGACGAGCAGTACTTC. This translates into CASSSLAGGLDEQYF.

This clonotype was detected only a few times. The rearrangement links TRBV5-1 to TRBJ2-2, with a possible D match to TRBD1 (6 bases). V was pared by 0 bases and J by 0 bases, with 12 bases between. Germline lookup yields CDR1 SGHRS and CDR2 YFSETQ. CDR3 length equals 17 residues. The CDR3 DNA reads as TGCGCCAGCAGCTTGGCCCCACAGGGCGCGAACACCGGGGAGCTGTTTTTT. This codes for CASSLAPQGANTGELFF. Full variable domain (missing parts from reference TRBV5-1 and TRBJ2-2): KAGVTQTPRYLIKTRGQQVTLSCSPISGHRSVSWYQQTPGQGLQFLFEYFSETQRNKGNFPGRFSGRQFSNSRSEMNVSTLELGDSALYLCASSLAPQGANTGELFFGEGSRLTVL.

The table lists this clonotype with many counts. V is TRBV7-3 and J is TRBJ1-2; 9 nucleotides agree with TRBD1. The trim removed 5 bases at V and 8 bases at J, leaving 9 bases unmatched. The CDR3 length is 14 residues. Germline V gene data show CDR1 as SGHTA and CDR2 as FQGTGA. The CDR3 sequence: CASSHQGQGKGYTF. CDR3 DNA: TGTGCCAGCAGCCACCAGGGACAGGGAAAAGGCTACACCTTC.

This clonotype occurred many times. This sequence joins TRBV7-2 and TRBJ1-1; TRBD1 is a possible D gene (5 bases). The V end was cut by 2 bases, the J end by 2 bases, with 27 bases between. CDR3 length: 20 amino acids. Germline V gives CDR1 SGHTA, CDR2 FQGNSA. The chain's CDR3 is CASSLRRIGSIGGKNTEAFF. CDR3 coding DNA: TGTGCCAGCAGCTTACGACGAATCGGAAGTATCGGGGGGAAAAACACTGAAGCTTTCTTT.

This clonotype was counted between two and nine times. Given a much more abundant clone one base away, this may be a read error. The V and J genes are TRBV11-2 and TRBJ2-7; TRBD2 matches 11 bases. The germline CDR1 and CDR2 sequences are SGHAT and FQNNGV. Unmatched junction bases numbered 15, after V lost 4 bases and J lost 7 bases. The CDR3 loop spans 17 amino acids. CDR3 residues: CASSSPRRLAGTREQYF. CDR3 nucleotides: TGTGCCAGCAGCTCTCCCCGGCGACTAGCGGGAACGAGGGAGCAGTACTTC.

This clonotype appeared many times. The chain employs TRBV7-2 and TRBJ1-5; TRBD1 matches 7 bases. Trimming at V came to 5 bases and at J to 6 bases, leaving 10 bases not matched to a gene. The length of the CDR3 is 15 residues. CDR1 is SGHTA, CDR2 FQGNSA, per germline. The CDR3 nucleotides read TGTGCCAGCAGCCCATGGCCAGGGGGTGGTCAGCCCCAGCATTTT. This translates into CASSPWPGGGQPQHF.

This clonotype has ten or more counts. The chain recombines TRBV12-3 or TRBV12-4 with TRBJ1-2; 10 bases match TRBD1. The length of the CDR3 is 16 residues. With 6 bases clipped from V and 4 bases from J, the junction kept 11 bases outside the gene matches. The CDR3 protein is CASRNNPGDRGYGYTF. For the CDR3, the DNA is TGTGCCAGCAGAAACAATCCGGGGGACAGGGGCTATGGCTACACCTTC.

This clonotype was counted only a few times. This may stem from a read error, because a much larger clone lies one nucleotide away. The chain employs TRBV2 and TRBJ1-1, with 9 bases matching TRBD1. Germline V lookup: CDR1 SNHLY, CDR2 FYNNEI. The CDR3 length is 12 residues. CDR3 sequence reads: CASSEQGAEACF. The DNA for the CDR3 is TGTGCCAGCAGCGAACAGGGGGCAGAAGCTTGCTTT.

This clonotype was seen many times. The chain recombines TRBV19 with TRBJ2-7; 9 nucleotides match TRBD2. Germline CDR1 reads LNHDA; CDR2 reads SQIVND (reference sequence). The CDR3 is made up of 14 amino acids. V was pared by 3 bases and J by 2 bases, with 2 bases of the junction left unmatched. CDR3 sequence reads: CASSILAGTYEQYF. The CDR3 nucleotides are TGTGCCAGTAGTATTCTAGCGGGAACCTACGAGCAGTACTTC.

The table lists this clonotype with many counts. The rearrangement uses TRBV29-1 and TRBJ1-1; D is possibly TRBD1 (6 bases). Trimming stripped 4 bases from V and 1 base from J, with 13 bases between. The CDR3 consists of 14 residues. Looked up from germline, CDR1 is SQVTM and CDR2 is ANQGSEA. CDR3 sequence reads: CSVVGATGNTEAFF. CDR3 in DNA: TGCAGCGTTGTGGGGGCGACGGGGAACACTGAAGCTTTCTTT.

This clonotype has ten or more counts. This chain links TRBV9 with TRBJ2-7, with TRBD1 as a possible D gene (6 bases). This CDR3 spans 12 amino acids. Germline-derived CDR1 and CDR2 are SGDLS and YYNGEE. Between the trimmed V and J ends, which lost 4 bases and 5 bases, there was a span of 10 bases. The CDR3 loop is CASSPQGNEQYF. The DNA of the CDR3 is TGTGCCAGCAGCCCCCAGGGGAACGAGCAGTACTTC.

Ten or more counts support this clonotype. The rearrangement links TRBV28 to TRBJ1-2; D may be TRBD1 (6 bases). CDR1 and CDR2 from the germline V gene are MDHEN and SYDVKM. The CDR3 is 14 amino acids. Trimming pared 6 bases from V and 0 bases from J, leaving 11 bases between. CDR3 in amino acids: CASSQQGPNYGYTF. The DNA for the CDR3 is TGTGCCAGCAGCCAACAGGGACCTAACTATGGCTACACCTTC.

In its sample, this clonotype was seen many times. V usage is TRBV18 and J usage is TRBJ1-2; D remains unclear. Trimming took 4 bases from V and 8 from J, leaving 14 bases between them. The CDR3 consists of 13 residues. Germline loops: CDR1 KGHSH, CDR2 LQKENI. CDR3 loop: CASSLGGTEGYTF. DNA of the CDR3: TGTGCCAGCTCACTGGGAGGTACAGAAGGCTACACCTTC.

This clonotype was counted ten times or more. The J gene is TRBJ1-6, the V gene TRBV2; TRBD1 might be the D (5 bases). The CDR3 has 13 amino acids. Trimming pared 7 bases from V and 8 bases from J, leaving 12 bases between. Germline CDR1 SNHLY, CDR2 FYNNEI. The DNA for the CDR3 is TGTGCCAGCACCGGGGGGGTCGATTCACCCCTCCACTTT. This codes for CASTGGVDSPLHF.

This clonotype was recorded only once. The rearrangement uses TRBV6-5 and TRBJ1-1, with unresolved D. Germline loops: CDR1 MNHEY, CDR2 SVGAGI. V was pared by 4 bases and J by 2 bases, with 14 bases between. This CDR3 contains 15 residues. Written as DNA, the CDR3 is TGTGCCAGCAGTTTGGGTACACAGCCCAACACTGAAGCTTTCTTT. This gives the protein CASSLGTQPNTEAFF.

This clonotype occurred many times. The chain joins TRBV12-3 or TRBV12-4 to TRBJ2-2; D is possibly TRBD1 (6 bases). The CDR3 is made up of 16 amino acids. V gave up 8 bases and J gave up 2 bases, with 18 bases separating them. As DNA, the CDR3 is TGTGCCAGCTTATACGATCGGGACACCAACACCGGGGAGCTGTTTTTT. It is translated as CASLYDRDTNTGELFF.

This clonotype was detected many times. DNA for the CDR3: TGTGCCAGCAGGAAGCGCGGGGGGTTTGGCTACACCTTC. This sequence encodes CASRKRGGFGYTF. This sequence joins TRBV28 and TRBJ1-2; tentative D call: TRBD1 (5 bases). In germline, CDR1 is MDHEN, CDR2 SYDVKM. With 6 bases removed from V and 7 bases from J, the gap between germline ends came to 15 bases. The CDR3 consists of 13 residues.

This clonotype was seen at least ten times. The gene calls are TRBV28 and TRBJ1-5, with TRBD1 as a possible D gene (6 bases). The CDR3 has 15 residues. Germline V gives CDR1 MDHEN, CDR2 SYDVKM. The V end lost 2 bases, the J end lost 0 bases, and 8 bases lay between the germline ends. DNA of the CDR3: TGTGCCAGCAGTTTAACAGGGTTTAGCAATCAGCCCCAGCATTTT. This sequence encodes CASSLTGFSNQPQHF.

This clonotype was seen many times. The gene calls are TRBV20-1 and TRBJ2-5, with a possible D match to TRBD1 (6 bases). CDR3 length equals 14 residues. The germline CDR1 and CDR2 sequences are DFQATT and SNEGSKA (reference sequence). V shed 0 bases and J shed 4 bases, with 12 bases lying between them. Here the CDR3 DNA reads TGCAGTGCTAGAGATCTGGCAGGGGTAGAGACCCAGTACTTC. Amino acid sequence: CSARDLAGVETQYF.

This clonotype was counted between two and nine times. The rearrangement links TRBV28 to TRBJ2-2, with D uncertain. Germline V gene sequence: CDR1 MDHEN, CDR2 SYDVKM. The CDR3 contains 14 residues. V was cut by 6 bases and J by 6 bases, with 14 bases left in between. CDR3 region: CASSSLGTAGELFF. The CDR3 DNA reads as TGTGCCAGCAGCTCGCTGGGAACCGCCGGGGAGCTGTTTTTT.

This clonotype rates as medium-sized. The V gene is TRBV12-3 or TRBV12-4, the J gene TRBJ1-2; 8 nucleotides match TRBD1. V lost 6 bases and J lost 5; bases outside the gene matches: 8. This CDR3 has 14 amino acids. This CDR3 reads CASSGQGVGYGYTF. The CDR3 DNA is TGTGCCAGCAGCGGACAGGGTGTTGGGTATGGCTACACCTTC.

There are many counts of this clonotype. V usage is TRBV28 and J usage is TRBJ2-7; D not resolved. The V gene lost 6 bases and the J gene lost 2 bases, with 14 bases spanning the gap. The CDR3 totals 14 residues. In germline, CDR1 is MDHEN, CDR2 SYDVKM. The CDR3 nucleotides are TGTGCCAGCAGCCCTCCACACGAGGCCTACGAGCAGTACTTC. It translates to CASSPPHEAYEQYF.

There are many counts of this clonotype. V usage is TRBV27 and J usage is TRBJ1-2; D is undetermined. The V and J ends lost 0 bases and 8 bases respectively, with 16 bases between them. The CDR3 has 15 residues. The germline gives CDR1 MNHEY, CDR2 SMNVEV (reference sequence). In nucleotides, the CDR3 is TGTGCCAGCAGTTTATCGCTGGCCGAACCTCGAGGCTACACCTTC. It codes for CASSLSLAEPRGYTF.

Notes on this clonotype: A much more abundant neighbour one base away suggests this may be a read error. The chain uses TRBV18 and TRBJ1-5; possible D gene TRBD1, 5 bases. Germline CDR1 and CDR2: KGHSH and LQKENI. CDR3 length: 13 amino acids. The CDR3 bases are TGTGTCAGCTCAGGGTACCGTGATCAGCCCCAGCATTTT. This translates into CVSSGYRDQPQHF.

This chain uses TRBV12-3 or TRBV12-4 with TRBJ1-1, with D maybe TRBD1 (5 bases). Trimming removed 3 bases at V and 3 bases at J, with 11 bases between. The CDR3 has 14 amino acids. CDR3 bases: TGTGCCAGCAGTTTCAGGGTCAAGGACACTGAAGCTTTCTTT. Protein sequence: CASSFRVKDTEAFF.

A remark on this clonotype: This may arise from a read error, as a much more abundant clone is one base away. This chain joins TRBV28 and TRBJ1-6, with a possible D match to TRBD1 (5 bases). The CDR3 covers 16 residues. Germline CDR1 and CDR2: MDHEN and SYDVKM. CDR3 coding DNA: TGTGTCAGCCGGGGGTCCCTAGGGACGGATAATTCACCCCTCCACTTT. This sequence encodes CVSRGSLGTDNSPLHF. Variable domain in full (rest from reference TRBV28 and TRBJ1-6): DVKVTQSSRYLVKRTGEKVFLECVQDMDHENMFWYRQDPGLGLRLIYFSYDVKMKEKGDIPEGYSVSREKKERFSLILESASTNQTSMYLCVSRGSLGTDNSPLHFGNGTRLTVT.